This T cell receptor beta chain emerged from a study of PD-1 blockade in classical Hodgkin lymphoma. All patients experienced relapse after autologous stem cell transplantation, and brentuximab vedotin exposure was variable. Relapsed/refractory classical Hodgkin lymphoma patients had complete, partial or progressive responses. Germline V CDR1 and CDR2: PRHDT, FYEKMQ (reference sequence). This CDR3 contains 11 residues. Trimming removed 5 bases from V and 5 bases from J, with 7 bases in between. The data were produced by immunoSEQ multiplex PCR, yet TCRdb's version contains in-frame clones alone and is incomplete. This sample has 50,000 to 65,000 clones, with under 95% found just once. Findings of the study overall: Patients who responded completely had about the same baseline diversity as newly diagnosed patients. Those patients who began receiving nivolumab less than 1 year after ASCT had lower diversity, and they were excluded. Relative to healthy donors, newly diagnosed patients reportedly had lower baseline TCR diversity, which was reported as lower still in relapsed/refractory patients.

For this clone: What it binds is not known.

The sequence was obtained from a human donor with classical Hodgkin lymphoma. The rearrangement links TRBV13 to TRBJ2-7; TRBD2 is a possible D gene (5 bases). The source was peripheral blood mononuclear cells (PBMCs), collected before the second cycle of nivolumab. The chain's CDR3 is CASSLADEQYF. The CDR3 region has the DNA TGTGCCAGCAGCCTAGCTGACGAGCAGTACTTC.